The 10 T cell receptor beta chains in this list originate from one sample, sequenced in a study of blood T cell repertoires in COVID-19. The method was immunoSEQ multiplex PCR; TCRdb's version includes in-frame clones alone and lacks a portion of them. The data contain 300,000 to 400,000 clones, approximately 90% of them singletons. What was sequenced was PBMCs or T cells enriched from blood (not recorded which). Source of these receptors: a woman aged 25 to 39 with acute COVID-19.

The CDR3 spells CASSQGPQGGTYEQYF. The CDR3 nucleotides read TGCGCCAGCAGCCAAGGTCCCCAGGGCGGGACCTACGAGCAGTACTTC. J is TRBJ2-7 and V is TRBV4-1, with D perhaps matching TRBD2 (6 bases). Germline lookup yields CDR1 MGHRA and CDR2 YSYEKL. The V and J ends lost 1 base and 2 bases respectively, with 15 bases between them. The CDR3 sequence is 16 residues long.

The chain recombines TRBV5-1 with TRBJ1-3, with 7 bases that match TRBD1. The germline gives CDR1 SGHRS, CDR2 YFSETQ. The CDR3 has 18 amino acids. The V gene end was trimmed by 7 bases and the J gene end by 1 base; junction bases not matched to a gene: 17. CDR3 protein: CASQTTGTKPGSGNTIYF. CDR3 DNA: TGCGCCAGCCAAACGACAGGGACCAAACCGGGGTCTGGAAACACCATATATTTT.

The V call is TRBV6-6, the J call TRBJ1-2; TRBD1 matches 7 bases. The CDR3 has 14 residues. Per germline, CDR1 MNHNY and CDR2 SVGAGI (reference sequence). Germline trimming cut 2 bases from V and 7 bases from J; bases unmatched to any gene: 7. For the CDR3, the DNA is TGTGCCAGCAGTTACCCCGGGACAGTGGTTGGCTACACCTTC. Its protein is CASSYPGTVVGYTF.

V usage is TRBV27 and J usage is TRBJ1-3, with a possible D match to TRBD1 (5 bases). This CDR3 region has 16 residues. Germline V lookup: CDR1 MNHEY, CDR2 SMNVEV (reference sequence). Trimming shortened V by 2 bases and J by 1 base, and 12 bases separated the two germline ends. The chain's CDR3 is CASSLRGAGSGNTIYF. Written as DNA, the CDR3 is TGTGCCAGCAGTTTAAGGGGCGCCGGGTCTGGAAACACCATATATTTT.

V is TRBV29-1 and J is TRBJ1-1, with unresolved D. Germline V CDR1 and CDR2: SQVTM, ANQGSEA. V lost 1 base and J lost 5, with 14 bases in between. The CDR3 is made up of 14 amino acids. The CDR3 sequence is CSVEGAGEVTEAFF. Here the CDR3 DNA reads TGCAGCGTTGAAGGCGCCGGGGAAGTGACTGAAGCTTTCTTT.

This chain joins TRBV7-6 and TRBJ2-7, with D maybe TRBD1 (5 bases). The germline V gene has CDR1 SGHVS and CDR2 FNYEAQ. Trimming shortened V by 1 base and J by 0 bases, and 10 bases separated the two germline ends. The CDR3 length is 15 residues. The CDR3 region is CASSLGQGPSYEQYF. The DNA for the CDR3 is TGTGCCAGCAGCTTAGGGCAGGGCCCCTCCTACGAGCAGTACTTC.

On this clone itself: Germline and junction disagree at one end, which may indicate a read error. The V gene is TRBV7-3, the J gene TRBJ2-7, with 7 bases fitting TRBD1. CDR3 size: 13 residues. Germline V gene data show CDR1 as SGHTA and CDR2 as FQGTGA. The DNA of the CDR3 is TGTGCCAGCAGCCTAACGACAGGGAACGAGCAGTACTTC. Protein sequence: CASSLTTGNEQYF.

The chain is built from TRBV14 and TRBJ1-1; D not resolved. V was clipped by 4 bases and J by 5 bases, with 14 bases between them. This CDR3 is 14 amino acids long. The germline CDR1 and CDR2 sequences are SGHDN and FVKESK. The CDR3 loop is CASSLLGAGTEAFF. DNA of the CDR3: TGTGCCAGCAGCCTACTGGGTGCGGGAACTGAAGCTTTCTTT.

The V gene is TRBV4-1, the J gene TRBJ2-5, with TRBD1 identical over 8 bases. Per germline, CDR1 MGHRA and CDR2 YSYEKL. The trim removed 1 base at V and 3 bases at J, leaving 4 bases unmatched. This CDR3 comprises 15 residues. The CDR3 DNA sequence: TGCGCCAGCAGCCAAGTCAGGGGGCTCGAAGAGACCCAGTACTTC. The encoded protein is CASSQVRGLEETQYF.

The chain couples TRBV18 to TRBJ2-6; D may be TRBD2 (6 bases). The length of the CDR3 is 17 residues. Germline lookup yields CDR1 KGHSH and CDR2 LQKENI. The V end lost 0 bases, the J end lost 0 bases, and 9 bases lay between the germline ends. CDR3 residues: CASSPPGLPSGANVLTF. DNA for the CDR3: TGTGCCAGCTCACCACCGGGACTCCCCTCTGGGGCCAACGTCCTGACTTTC.